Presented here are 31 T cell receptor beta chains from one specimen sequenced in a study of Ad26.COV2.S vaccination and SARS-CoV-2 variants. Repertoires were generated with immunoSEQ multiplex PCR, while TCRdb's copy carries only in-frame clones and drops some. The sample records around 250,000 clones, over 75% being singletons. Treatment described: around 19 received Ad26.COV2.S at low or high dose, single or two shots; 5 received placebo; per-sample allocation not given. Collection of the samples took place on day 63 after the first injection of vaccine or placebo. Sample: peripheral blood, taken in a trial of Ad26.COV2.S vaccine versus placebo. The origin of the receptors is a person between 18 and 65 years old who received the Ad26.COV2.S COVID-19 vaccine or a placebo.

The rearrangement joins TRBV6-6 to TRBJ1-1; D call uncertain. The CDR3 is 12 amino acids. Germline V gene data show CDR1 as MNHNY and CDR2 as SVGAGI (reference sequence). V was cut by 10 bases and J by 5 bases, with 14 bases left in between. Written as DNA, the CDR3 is TGTGCCACCGACTTCACGGGGACTGAAGCTTTCTTT. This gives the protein CATDFTGTEAFF.

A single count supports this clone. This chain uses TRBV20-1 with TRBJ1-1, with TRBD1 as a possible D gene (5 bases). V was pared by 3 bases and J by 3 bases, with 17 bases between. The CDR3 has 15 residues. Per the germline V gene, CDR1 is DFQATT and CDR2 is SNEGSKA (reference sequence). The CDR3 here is CSASLGPGPDTEAFF. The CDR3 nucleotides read TGCAGTGCTAGTCTCGGCCCGGGGCCGGACACTGAAGCTTTCTTT.

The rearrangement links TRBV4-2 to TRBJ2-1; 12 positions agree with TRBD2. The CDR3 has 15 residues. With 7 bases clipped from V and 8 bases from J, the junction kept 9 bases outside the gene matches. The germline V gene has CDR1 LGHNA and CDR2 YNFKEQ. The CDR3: CASTPGLAGSDEQFF. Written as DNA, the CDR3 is TGTGCCAGCACCCCGGGACTAGCGGGTTCCGATGAGCAGTTCTTC.

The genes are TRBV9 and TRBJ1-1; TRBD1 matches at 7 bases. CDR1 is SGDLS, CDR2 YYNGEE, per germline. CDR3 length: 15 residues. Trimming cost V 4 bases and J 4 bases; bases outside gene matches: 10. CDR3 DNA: TGTGCCAGCAGCTCGATACAGGGGATCGGCACTGAAGCTTTCTTT. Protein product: CASSSIQGIGTEAFF.

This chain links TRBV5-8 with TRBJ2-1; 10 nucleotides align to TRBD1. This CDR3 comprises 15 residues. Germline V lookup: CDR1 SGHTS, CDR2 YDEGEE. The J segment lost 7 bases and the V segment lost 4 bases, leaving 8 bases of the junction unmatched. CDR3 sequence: CASSRRQGASNEQFF. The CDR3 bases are TGTGCCAGCAGCCGAAGACAGGGGGCGTCTAATGAGCAGTTCTTC. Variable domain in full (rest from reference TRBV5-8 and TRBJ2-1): EAGVTQSPTHLIKTRGQQATLRCSPISGHTSVYWYQQALGLGLQFLLWYDEGEERNRGNFPPRFSGRQFPNYSSELNVNALELEDSALYLCASSRRQGASNEQFFGPGTRLTVL.

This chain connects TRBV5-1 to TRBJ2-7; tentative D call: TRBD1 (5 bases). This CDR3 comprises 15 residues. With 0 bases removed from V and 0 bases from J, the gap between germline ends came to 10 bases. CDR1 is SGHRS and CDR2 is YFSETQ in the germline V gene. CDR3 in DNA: TGCGCCAGCAGCTTGGGGGGCAGTAGCTCCTACGAGCAGTACTTC. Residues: CASSLGGSSSYEQYF.

The CDR3, as DNA: TGTGCCAGCAGCAGGGACAGTTTTAGCAATCAGCCCCAGCATTTT. Its translation is CASSRDSFSNQPQHF. The chain has TRBV7-2 and TRBJ1-5, with 7 bases matching TRBD1. Germline V gene lookup returns CDR1 SGHTA and CDR2 FQGNSA. The CDR3 has 15 residues. The V segment lost 5 bases and the J segment 0 bases; nucleotides outside the gene matches: 4.

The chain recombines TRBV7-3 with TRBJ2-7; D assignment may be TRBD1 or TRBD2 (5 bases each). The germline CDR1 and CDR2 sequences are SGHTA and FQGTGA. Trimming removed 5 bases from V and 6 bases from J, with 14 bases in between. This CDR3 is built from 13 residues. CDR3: CASSPGPVSEQYF. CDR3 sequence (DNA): TGTGCCAGCAGCCCGGGACCCGTCTCCGAGCAGTACTTC.

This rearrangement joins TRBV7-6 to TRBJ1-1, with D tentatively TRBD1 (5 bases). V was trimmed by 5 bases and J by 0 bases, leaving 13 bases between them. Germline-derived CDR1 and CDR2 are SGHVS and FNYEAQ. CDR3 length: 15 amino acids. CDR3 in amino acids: CASSAWDGLNTEAFF. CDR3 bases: TGTGCCAGCAGCGCTTGGGACGGACTGAACACTGAAGCTTTCTTT.

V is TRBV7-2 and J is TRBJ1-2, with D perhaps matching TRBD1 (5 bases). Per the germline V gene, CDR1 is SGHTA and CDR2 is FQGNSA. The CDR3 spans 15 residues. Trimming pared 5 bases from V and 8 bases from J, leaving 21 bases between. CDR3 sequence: CASSPTGTDLWGYTF. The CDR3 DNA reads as TGTGCCAGCAGCCCGACCGGGACGGACCTATGGGGCTACACCTTC. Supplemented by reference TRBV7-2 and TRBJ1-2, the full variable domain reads GAGVSQSPSNKVTEKGKDVELRCDPISGHTALYWYRQSLGQGLEFLIYFQGNSAPDKSGLPSDRFSAERTGGSVSTLTIQRTQQEDSAVYLCASSPTGTDLWGYTFGSGTRLTVV.

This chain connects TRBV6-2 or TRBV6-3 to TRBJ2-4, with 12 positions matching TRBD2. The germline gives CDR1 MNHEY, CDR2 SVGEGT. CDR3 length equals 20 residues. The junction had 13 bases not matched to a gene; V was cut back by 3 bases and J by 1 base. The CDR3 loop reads CASSYQLASGGAGAKNIQYF. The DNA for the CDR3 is TGTGCCAGCAGTTATCAGCTGGCTAGCGGGGGGGCCGGGGCCAAAAACATTCAGTACTTC.

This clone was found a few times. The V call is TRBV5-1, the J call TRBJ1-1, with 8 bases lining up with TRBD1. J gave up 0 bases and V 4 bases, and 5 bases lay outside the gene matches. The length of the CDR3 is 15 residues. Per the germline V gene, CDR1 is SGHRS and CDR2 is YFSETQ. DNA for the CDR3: TGCGCCAGCAGCCCTCCGGACAGGGTGAACACTGAAGCTTTCTTT. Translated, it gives CASSPPDRVNTEAFF.

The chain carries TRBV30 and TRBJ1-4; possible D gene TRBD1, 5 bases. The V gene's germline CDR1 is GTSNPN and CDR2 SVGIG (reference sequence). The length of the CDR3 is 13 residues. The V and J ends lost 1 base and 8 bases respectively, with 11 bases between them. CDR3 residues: CAWSGAGREKLFF. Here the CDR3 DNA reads TGTGCCTGGAGTGGGGCGGGACGAGAAAAACTGTTTTTT.

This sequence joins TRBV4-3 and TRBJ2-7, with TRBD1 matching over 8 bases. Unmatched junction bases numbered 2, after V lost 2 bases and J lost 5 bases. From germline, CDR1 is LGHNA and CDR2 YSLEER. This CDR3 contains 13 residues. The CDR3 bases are TGCGCCAGCAGCCAAATGACAGGGGACGAGCAGTACTTC. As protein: CASSQMTGDEQYF.

CDR3 bases: TGTGCCAGCAGCCAAGAAACCCTGGTGGGCGGGAGGACAGATACGCAGTATTTT. As protein: CASSQETLVGGRTDTQYF. The chain joins TRBV4-2 to TRBJ2-3, with 8 bases lining up with TRBD2. Trimming took 0 bases from V and 3 from J; bases not matched to a gene: 11. CDR3 length equals 18 residues. Germline CDR1 and CDR2: LGHNA and YNFKEQ.

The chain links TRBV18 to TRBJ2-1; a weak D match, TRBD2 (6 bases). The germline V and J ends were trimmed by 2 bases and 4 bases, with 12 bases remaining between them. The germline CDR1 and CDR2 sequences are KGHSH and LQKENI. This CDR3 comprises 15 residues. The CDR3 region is CASSPNLARYNEQFF. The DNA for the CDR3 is TGTGCCAGCTCACCAAATCTAGCGCGATACAATGAGCAGTTCTTC. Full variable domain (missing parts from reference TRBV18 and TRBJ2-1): NAGVMQNPRHLVRRRGQEARLRCSPMKGHSHVYWYRQLPEEGLKFMVYLQKENIIDESGMPKERFSAEFPKEGPSILRIQQVVRGDSAAYFCASSPNLARYNEQFFGPGTRLTVL.

The CDR3 DNA follows: TGTGCCAGCAGCGTAGATGGGGGGGGCAGCACAGATACGCAGTATTTT. The encoded protein is CASSVDGGGSTDTQYF. This chain links TRBV9 with TRBJ2-3; weak D call: TRBD2 (7 bases). V gave up 0 bases and J gave up 0 bases, with 11 bases separating them. This CDR3 has 16 amino acids. Germline V gives CDR1 SGDLS, CDR2 YYNGEE.

This CDR3 reads CASSLAAGYYNEQFF. The CDR3 DNA reads as TGTGCCAGCAGCTTAGCGGCAGGATACTACAATGAGCAGTTCTTC. V and J are TRBV7-9 and TRBJ2-1; no reliable D call. The CDR3 is 15 residues long. CDR1 is SEHNR and CDR2 is FQNEAQ in the germline V gene (reference sequence). V was cut by 0 bases and J by 3 bases, with 9 bases left in between.

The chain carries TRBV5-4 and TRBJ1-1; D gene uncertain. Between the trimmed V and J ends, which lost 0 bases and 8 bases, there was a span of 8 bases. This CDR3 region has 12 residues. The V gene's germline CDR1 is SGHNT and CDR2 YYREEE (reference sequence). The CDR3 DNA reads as TGTGCCAGCAGCTTGGAACAGCTAGAAGCTTTCTTT. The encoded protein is CASSLEQLEAFF.

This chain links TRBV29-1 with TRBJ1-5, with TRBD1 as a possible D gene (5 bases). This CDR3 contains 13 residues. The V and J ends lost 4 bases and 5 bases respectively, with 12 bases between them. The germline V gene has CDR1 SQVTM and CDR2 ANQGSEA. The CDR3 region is CSVGQSRDQPQHF. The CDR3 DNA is TGCAGCGTTGGACAGTCTAGGGATCAGCCCCAGCATTTT.

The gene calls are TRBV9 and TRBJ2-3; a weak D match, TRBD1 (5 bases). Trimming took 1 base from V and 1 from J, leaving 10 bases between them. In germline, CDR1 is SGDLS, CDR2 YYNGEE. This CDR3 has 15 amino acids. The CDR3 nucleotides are TGTGCCAGCAGCGTACAGGGATTGGGCACAGATACGCAGTATTTT. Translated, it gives CASSVQGLGTDTQYF.

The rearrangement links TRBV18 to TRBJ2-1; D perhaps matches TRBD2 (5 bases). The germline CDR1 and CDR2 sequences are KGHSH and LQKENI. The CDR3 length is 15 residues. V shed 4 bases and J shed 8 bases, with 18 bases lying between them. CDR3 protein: CASSRDETTGDEQFF. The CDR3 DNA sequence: TGTGCCAGCTCACGAGACGAAACCACCGGGGATGAGCAGTTCTTC. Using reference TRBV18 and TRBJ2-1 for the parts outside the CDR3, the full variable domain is NAGVMQNPRHLVRRRGQEARLRCSPMKGHSHVYWYRQLPEEGLKFMVYLQKENIIDESGMPKERFSAEFPKEGPSILRIQQVVRGDSAAYFCASSRDETTGDEQFFGPGTRLTVL.

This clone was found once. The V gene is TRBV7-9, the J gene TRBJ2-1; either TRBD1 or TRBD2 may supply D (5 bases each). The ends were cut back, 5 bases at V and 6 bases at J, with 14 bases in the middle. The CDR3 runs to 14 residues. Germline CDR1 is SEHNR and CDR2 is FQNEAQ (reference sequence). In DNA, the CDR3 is TGTGCCAGCAGCCCCCGGGACCGTGTCAATGAGCAGTTCTTC. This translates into CASSPRDRVNEQFF. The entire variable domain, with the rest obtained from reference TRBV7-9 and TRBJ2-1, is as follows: DTGVSQNPRHKITKRGQNVTFRCDPISEHNRLYWYRQTLGQGPEFLTYFQNEAQLEKSRLLSDRFSAERPKGSFSTLEIQRTEQGDSAMYLCASSPRDRVNEQFFGPGTRLTVL.

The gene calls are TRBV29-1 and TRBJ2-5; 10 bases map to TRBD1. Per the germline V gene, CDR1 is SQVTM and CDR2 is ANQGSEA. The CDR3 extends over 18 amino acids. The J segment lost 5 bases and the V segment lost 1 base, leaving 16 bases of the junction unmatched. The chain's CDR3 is CSVEAQEPDRGKWETQYF. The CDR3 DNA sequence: TGCAGCGTTGAAGCCCAAGAACCGGACAGGGGGAAGTGGGAGACCCAGTACTTC. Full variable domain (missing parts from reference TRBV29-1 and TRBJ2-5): SAVISQKPSRDICQRGTSLTIQCQVDSQVTMMFWYRQQPGQSLTLIATANQGSEATYESGFVIDKFPISRPNLTFSTLTVSNMSPEDSSIYLCSVEAQEPDRGKWETQYFGPGTRLLVL.

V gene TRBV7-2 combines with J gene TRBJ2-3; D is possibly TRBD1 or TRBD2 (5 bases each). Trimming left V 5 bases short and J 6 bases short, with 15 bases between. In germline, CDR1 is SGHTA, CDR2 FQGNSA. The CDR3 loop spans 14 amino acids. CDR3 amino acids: CASSPRGSVDTQYF. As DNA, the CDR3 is TGTGCCAGCAGCCCCCGGGGCTCGGTGGATACGCAGTATTTT.

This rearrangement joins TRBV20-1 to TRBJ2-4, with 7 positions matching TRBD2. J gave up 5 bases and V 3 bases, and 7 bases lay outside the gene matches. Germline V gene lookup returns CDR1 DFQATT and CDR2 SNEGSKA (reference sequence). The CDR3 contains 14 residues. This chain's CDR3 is CSASGVAGQNIQYF. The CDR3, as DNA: TGCAGTGCTAGTGGAGTAGCGGGCCAAAACATTCAGTACTTC.

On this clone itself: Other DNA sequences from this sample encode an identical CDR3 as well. CDR3 amino acids: CAWSVSGNQPQHF. The CDR3 DNA reads as TGTGCCTGGAGTGTGTCCGGCAATCAGCCCCAGCATTTT. The chain uses TRBV30 and TRBJ1-5; D is uncertain. V was trimmed by 0 bases and J by 2 bases, leaving 5 bases between them. Germline CDR1 reads GTSNPN; CDR2 reads SVGIG (reference sequence). The CDR3 has 13 amino acids. The full variable domain, in which reference TRBV30 and TRBJ1-5 provide the parts outside the CDR3, is SQTIHQWPATLVQPVGSPLSLECTVEGTSNPNLYWYRQAAGRGLQLLFYSVGIGQISSEVPQNLSASRPQDRQFILSSKKLLLSDSGFYLCAWSVSGNQPQHFGDGTRLSIL.

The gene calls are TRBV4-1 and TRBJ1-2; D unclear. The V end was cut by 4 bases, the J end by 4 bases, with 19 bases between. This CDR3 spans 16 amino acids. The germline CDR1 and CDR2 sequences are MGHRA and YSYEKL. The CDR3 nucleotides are TGCGCCAGCAGCCCACAAACCCATTCGGAGGCCTATGGCTACACCTTC. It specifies CASSPQTHSEAYGYTF.

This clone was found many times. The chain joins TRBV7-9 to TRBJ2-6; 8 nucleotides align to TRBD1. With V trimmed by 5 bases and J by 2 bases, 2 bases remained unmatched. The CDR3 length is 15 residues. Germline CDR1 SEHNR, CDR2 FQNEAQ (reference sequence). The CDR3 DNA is TGTGCCAGCAGCCAGGGGGCGGCTGGGGCCAACGTCCTGACTTTC. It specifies CASSQGAAGANVLTF.

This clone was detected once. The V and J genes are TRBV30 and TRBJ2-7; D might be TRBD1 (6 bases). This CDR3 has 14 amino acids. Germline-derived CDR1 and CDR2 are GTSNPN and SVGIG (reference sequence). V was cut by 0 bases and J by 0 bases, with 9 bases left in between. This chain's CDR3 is CAWSVRQDSYEQYF. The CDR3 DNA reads TGTGCCTGGAGTGTTCGACAGGACTCCTACGAGCAGTACTTC.

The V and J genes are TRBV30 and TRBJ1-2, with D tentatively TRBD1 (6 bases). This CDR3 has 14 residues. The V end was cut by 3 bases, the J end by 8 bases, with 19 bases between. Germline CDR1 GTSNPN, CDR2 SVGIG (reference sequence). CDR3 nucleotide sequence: TGTGCCTGGAGGTTGGACAGAGGAAGAGGAGGCTACACCTTC. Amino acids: CAWRLDRGRGGYTF. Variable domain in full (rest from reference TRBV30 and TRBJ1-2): SQTIHQWPATLVQPVGSPLSLECTVEGTSNPNLYWYRQAAGRGLQLLFYSVGIGQISSEVPQNLSASRPQDRQFILSSKKLLLSDSGFYLCAWRLDRGRGGYTFGSGTRLTVV.